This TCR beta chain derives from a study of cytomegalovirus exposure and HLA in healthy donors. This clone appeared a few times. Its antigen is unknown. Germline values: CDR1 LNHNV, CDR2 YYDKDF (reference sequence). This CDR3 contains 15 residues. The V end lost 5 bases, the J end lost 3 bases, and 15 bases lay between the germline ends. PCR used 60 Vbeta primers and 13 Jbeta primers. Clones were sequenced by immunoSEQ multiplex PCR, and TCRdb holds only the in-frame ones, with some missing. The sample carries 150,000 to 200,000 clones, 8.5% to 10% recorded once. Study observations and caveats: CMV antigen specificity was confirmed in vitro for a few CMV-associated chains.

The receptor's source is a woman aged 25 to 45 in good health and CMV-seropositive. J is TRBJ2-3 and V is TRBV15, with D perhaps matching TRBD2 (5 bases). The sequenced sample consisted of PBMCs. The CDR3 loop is CATSRAGEGTDTQYF. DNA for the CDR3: TGTGCCACCAGCCGTGCCGGGGAAGGGACAGATACGCAGTATTTT. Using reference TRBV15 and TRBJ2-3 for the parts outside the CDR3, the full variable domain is DAMVIQNPRYQVTQFGKPVTLSCSQTLNHNVMYWYQQKSSQAPKLLFHYYDKDFNNEADTPDNFQSRRPNTSFCFLDIRSPGLGDTAMYLCATSRAGEGTDTQYFGPGTRLTVL.